These T cell receptor beta chains were read from a single sample in a study of T cell changes during pregnancy in multiple sclerosis. The assay was immunoSEQ multiplex PCR, and TCRdb's table has in-frame clones only and misses some. The table includes tens of thousands of clones, 93% detected once. The sample consisted of peripheral blood, taken in the second trimester of pregnancy. The source of these receptors is a female donor with multiple sclerosis, enrolled in a pregnancy study. Each CDR3 is given with its conserved first and last residue. A D gene is named only where the DNA matches it firmly. Size is omitted from some rows. Given values are once, few, many or a class for expanded clones.

TRBJ2-7 TRBV7-6 TRBD2 once TGTGCCAGCAGCTTAGCGGGGGCCGGGACTAGCGCCCACGAGCAGTACTTC CASSLAGAGTSAHEQYF
TRBJ1-1 TRBV7-2 TRBD1 few TGTGCCAGCAGCTTGGGACAGGGGATAGAAGCTTTCTTT CASSLGQGIEAFF
TRBJ2-2 TRBV7-3 - - TGTGCCAGCAGCCCTACCCGCCTGTCGACAGGGAACACCGGGGAGCTGTTTTTT CASSPTRLSTGNTGELFF
TRBJ2-7 TRBV7-9 TRBD2 - TGTGCCAGCAGCTGGACTAGCGGGCCCTCCTACGAGCAGTACTTC CASSWTSGPSYEQYF
TRBJ2-1 TRBV7-9 TRBD2 - TGTGCCAGCAGCTTATCAACGGGAGGAGGCCCGTTCTTC CASSLSTGGGPFF
TRBJ2-1 TRBV6-4 - - TGTGCCAGCAGTGACCCACCACGTCGGGAAAAGTTCTTC CASSDPPRREKFF
TRBJ2-2 TRBV4-3 TRBD2 - TGCGCCAGCAGCCAAGATAGGACTAGCGGAGTCACCGGGGAGCTGTTTTTT CASSQDRTSGVTGELFF
TRBJ2-5 TRBV28 - - TGTGCCAGCAGTTTACATGGACTATACCAAGAGACCCAGTACTTC CASSLHGLYQETQYF
TRBJ2-7 TRBV10-2 - - TGCGCCAGCAGAGTTAGCTCCTACGAGCAGTACTTC CASRVSSYEQYF
TRBJ1-1 TRBV6-5 TRBD1 - TGTGCCAGCAGTTATTACAGGGGTTCGTCTGAAGCTTTCTTT CASSYYRGSSEAFF
TRBJ2-2 TRBV29-1 TRBD2 - TGCAGCGCTGTAGCGGGAGACACCGGGGAGCTGTTTTTT CSAVAGDTGELFF
TRBJ2-1 TRBV5-6 TRBD1 - TGTGCCAGCAGCTTGGGTGGACAGGGCTACAATGAGCAGTTCTTC CASSLGGQGYNEQFF
TRBJ2-7 TRBV5-1 - - TGCGCCAGCAGCTCCAGCGGTCCTAACTACGAGCAGTACTTC CASSSSGPNYEQYF
TRBJ2-7 TRBV7-2 TRBD2 - TGTGCCAGCAGCTTAGTGCTAGCGGGGGACGAGCAGTACTTC CASSLVLAGDEQYF
TRBJ2-5 TRBV7-8 - - TGTGCCAGCAGCTTAGGGGGCTCGGAGACCCAGTACTTC CASSLGGSETQYF
TRBJ1-1 TRBV7-9 TRBD1 - TGTGCCAGCAGCCGTCCCGGGACAGGGAATAGTCCTGAAGCTTTCTTT CASSRPGTGNSPEAFF
TRBJ2-1 TRBV5-4 TRBD2 - TGTGCCAGCAGGGATTTACTAGCGGACTCCTACAATGAGCAGTTCTTC CASRDLLADSYNEQFF
TRBJ2-7 TRBV29-1 - few TGCAGCGTTGAATATCCACAGTCCTACGAGCAGTACTTC CSVEYPQSYEQYF
TRBJ2-7 TRBV14 - once TGTGCCAGCAGCCAAGATTTCGGGATTTGGTACGAGCAGTACTTC CASSQDFGIWYEQYF
TRBJ2-2 TRBV5-1 TRBD1 - TGCGCCAGCAGCTTGGTTGGGACAGGATTAAACACCGGGGAGCTGTTTTTT CASSLVGTGLNTGELFF
TRBJ1-2 TRBV18 - - TGTGCCAGCTCACTCCAGACAGTCGCTGGCTACACCTTC CASSLQTVAGYTF
TRBJ2-2 TRBV4-3 TRBD2 - TGCGCCAGCACCCGACGCTTAGCGGGAGAGGAGGGCGGGGAGCTGTTTTTT CASTRRLAGEEGGELFF
TRBJ2-7 TRBV28 - - TGTGCCAGCACCGGGGGATACGAGCAGTACTTC CASTGGYEQYF
TRBJ2-7 TRBV11-1 - once TGTGCCAGCAGCTTAGTCCCAACGGGGAACCTCTACGAGCAGTACTTC CASSLVPTGNLYEQYF
TRBJ2-1 TRBV29-1 TRBD1 - TGCAGCGCTGCCGGGACAGGGGGCGCTGGGCAGTTCTTC CSAAGTGGAGQFF
TRBJ2-7 TRBV9 TRBD1 - TGTGCCAGCAGCGAGGGGGCAGGGTACGAGCAGTACTTC CASSEGAGYEQYF
TRBJ2-7 TRBV5-1 TRBD2 - TGCGCCAGCAGCTGGGAGGTTGGGGGGGACGCCCTCTCCTACGAGCAGTACTTC CASSWEVGGDALSYEQYF
TRBJ1-1 TRBV7-9 TRBD1 - TGTGCCAGCAGCGAACGGGACAGGGGTGGCACTGAAGCTTTCTTT CASSERDRGGTEAFF
TRBJ2-2 TRBV6-1 TRBD1 once TGTGCCAGCAAGGGACAGACTACCGGGGAGCTGTTTTTT CASKGQTTGELFF
TRBJ2-1 TRBV13 TRBD2 once TGTGCCAGCAGCTTGGCGGGAGTTGAAAGCTACAATGAGCAGTTCTTC CASSLAGVESYNEQFF
TRBJ2-1 TRBV5-6 - - TGTGCCAGCAGCCGTCACAGGAATGAGCAGTTCTTC CASSRHRNEQFF
TRBJ2-7 TRBV11-3 - - TGTGCCAGCAGCTTAGCTAGGGAGTTGTACGAGCAGTACTTC CASSLARELYEQYF
TRBJ2-7 TRBV4-3 TRBD2 - TGCGCCAGCAGCCAGGGGAGTCCTAGCGGGAGGTACGAGCAGTACTTC CASSQGSPSGRYEQYF
TRBJ2-3 TRBV7-9 TRBD2 - TGTGCCAGCAGCTTAGGGACTAGCGGGAGCGCAGATACGCAGTATTTT CASSLGTSGSADTQYF
TRBJ2-5 TRBV11-3 - - TGTGCCAGCAGCCCACGGACGGCACAGGACGTGACCCAGTACTTC CASSPRTAQDVTQYF
TRBJ2-3 TRBV6-5 - - TGTGCCAGCAGTGCAGACAGGCAGGTTACGGGGACGCAGTATTTT CASSADRQVTGTQYF
TRBJ2-3 TRBV5-6 - - TGTGCCAGCAGCTTTTCGGGACAAAGCACAGATACGCAGTATTTT CASSFSGQSTDTQYF
TRBJ1-2 TRBV6-1 TRBD1 - TGTGCCAGCAAAGACAGGGGTGGATTCTATGGCTACACCTTC CASKDRGGFYGYTF
TRBJ2-3 TRBV27 - - TGTGCCGGATACCGACAGGAATTCTCAGATACGCAGTATTTT CAGYRQEFSDTQYF
TRBJ2-5 TRBV6-6 - - TGTGCCAGCAGTACGCACAGGGATGGGGAGACCCAGTACTTC CASSTHRDGETQYF
TRBJ2-1 TRBV7-6 TRBD1 - TGTGCCAGCAGCCCCGTCAGGACAGGAAACAATGAGCAGTTCTTC CASSPVRTGNNEQFF
TRBJ2-1 TRBV7-2 - - TGTGCCAGCAGCTTAGCTAGCGGCCACGGGGGTGGCAATGAGCAGTTCTTC CASSLASGHGGGNEQFF
TRBJ1-2 TRBV9 - - TGTGCCAGCAGCAGACAGACTAACTATGGCTACACCTTC CASSRQTNYGYTF
TRBJ1-2 TRBV25-1 - - TGTGCCAGCAGTGCGCCGCAGGGTAGGCGCTACACCTTC CASSAPQGRRYTF
TRBJ2-6 TRBV9 - - TGTGCCAGCACCTCCACGGTTGGGGCCAACGTCCTGACTTTC CASTSTVGANVLTF
TRBJ1-1 TRBV11-3 - - TGTGCCAGCAGCTTAGAATCGGGAACCGAAGCTTTCTTT CASSLESGTEAFF
TRBJ2-1 TRBV5-4 TRBD2 - TGTGCCAGCAGCAACCGGGACTACTCCTACAATGAGCAGTTCTTC CASSNRDYSYNEQFF
TRBJ2-3 TRBV10-3 TRBD2 - TGTGCCACCCACCGGGGACTAGCGGGAGGTAGAGATACGCAGTATTTT CATHRGLAGGRDTQYF
TRBJ2-7 TRBV2 TRBD1 - TGTGCCAGCAGCCTAGACAGGGGGCACATCTACGAGCAGTACTTC CASSLDRGHIYEQYF